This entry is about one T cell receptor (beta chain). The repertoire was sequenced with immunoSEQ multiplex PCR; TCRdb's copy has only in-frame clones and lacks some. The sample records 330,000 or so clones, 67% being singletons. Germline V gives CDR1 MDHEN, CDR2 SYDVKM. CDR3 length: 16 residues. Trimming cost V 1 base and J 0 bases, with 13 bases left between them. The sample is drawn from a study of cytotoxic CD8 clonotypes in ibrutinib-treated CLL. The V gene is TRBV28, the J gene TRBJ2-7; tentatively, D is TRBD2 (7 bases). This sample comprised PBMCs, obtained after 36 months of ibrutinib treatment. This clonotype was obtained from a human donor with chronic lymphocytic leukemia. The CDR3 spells CASSLLGGPSSYEQYF. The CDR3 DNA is TGTGCCAGCAGTTTATTGGGGGGGCCTAGCTCCTACGAGCAGTACTTC.